Each of the 10 T cell receptor beta chains below was sequenced from the same sample in a study of blood T cell repertoires in COVID-19. Assay used: immunoSEQ multiplex PCR; TCRdb lists only in-frame clones, some missing. The sample consists of about 170,000 clones, 84% of them appearing once. Sequencing was done on a sample of peripheral blood. Receptors originate from a man aged 18 to 35 with active or convalescent COVID-19.

The chain joins TRBV14 to TRBJ2-1; 10 nucleotides match TRBD2. V shed 6 bases and J 3 bases; nucleotides not matched to a gene: 2. This CDR3 has 14 residues. Per germline, CDR1 SGHDN and CDR2 FVKESK. Written as DNA, the CDR3 is TGTGCCAGCAGGACTAGCGGGTACTACAATGAGCAGTTCTTC. Translated: CASRTSGYYNEQFF.

The chain links TRBV5-1 to TRBJ2-3, with D maybe TRBD1 (5 bases). V was trimmed by 2 bases and J by 2 bases, leaving 12 bases between them. The CDR3 is 15 amino acids. CDR1 and CDR2 from the germline V gene are SGHRS and YFSETQ. The CDR3 loop is CASSFLRGNTDTQYF. The CDR3 coding sequence is TGCGCCAGCAGCTTTTTAAGGGGAAACACAGATACGCAGTATTTT.

The V and J genes are TRBV6-6 and TRBJ1-1, with a weak D call TRBD1 (5 bases). V gave up 0 bases and J gave up 3 bases, with 14 bases separating them. CDR1 and CDR2 (germline): MNHNY, SVGAGI (reference sequence). This CDR3 contains 16 residues. CDR3: CASSYSTPGRDTEAFF. The CDR3 DNA is TGTGCCAGCAGTTACTCGACGCCAGGGAGGGACACTGAAGCTTTCTTT.

The chain joins TRBV28 to TRBJ1-4, with TRBD1 as a possible D gene (6 bases). The V and J ends lost 5 bases and 7 bases respectively, with 14 bases between them. Germline CDR1 MDHEN, CDR2 SYDVKM. The CDR3 has 14 amino acids. The CDR3 region has the DNA TGTGCCAGCAGTAGGCTGGGGGCGGGTGAAAAACTGTTTTTT. The encoded protein is CASSRLGAGEKLFF.

This clone has a single count. The V and J genes are TRBV7-9 and TRBJ1-1, with 8 bases matching TRBD1. The CDR3 is made up of 13 amino acids. J gave up 4 bases and V 5 bases, and 3 bases lay outside the gene matches. The germline CDR1 and CDR2 sequences are SEHNR and FQNEAQ (reference sequence). The CDR3 nucleotides are TGTGCCAGCAGCCGGACAGGGCCCACTGAAGCTTTCTTT. Translated, it gives CASSRTGPTEAFF. The full variable domain, with the rest looked up from reference TRBV7-9 and TRBJ1-1, is DTGVSQNPRHKITKRGQNVTFRCDPISEHNRLYWYRQTLGQGPEFLTYFQNEAQLEKSRLLSDRFSAERPKGSFSTLEIQRTEQGDSAMYLCASSRTGPTEAFFGQGTRLTVV.

This clone was observed a handful of times. This chain links TRBV15 with TRBJ2-2, with a tentative D call TRBD1 (5 bases). V was cut by 2 bases and J by 5 bases, with 12 bases left in between. Germline CDR1 LNHNV, CDR2 YYDKDF (reference sequence). The CDR3 has 15 amino acids. The CDR3, as DNA: TGTGCCACCAGCAGACAGGGTGGGGAAACCGGGGAGCTGTTTTTT. As protein: CATSRQGGETGELFF.

The V call is TRBV5-1, the J call TRBJ2-1; 12 bases match TRBD2. V was clipped by 4 bases and J by 10 bases; unmatched bases: 12. Germline lookup yields CDR1 SGHRS and CDR2 YFSETQ. The length of the CDR3 is 16 residues. As DNA, the CDR3 is TGCGCCAGCAGCAGGGTCGGGACTAGCGGGTATCGGGAGCAGTTCTTC. Amino acids: CASSRVGTSGYREQFF.

The V call is TRBV15, the J call TRBJ1-1; 7 bases align to TRBD1. J gave up 10 bases and V 0 bases, and 8 bases lay outside the gene matches. Germline V gives CDR1 LNHNV, CDR2 YYDKDF (reference sequence). This CDR3 has 14 amino acids. The CDR3 region has the DNA TGTGCCACCAGCAGAGATCTACAGGGGAAATCAGCTTTCTTT. Its protein product is CATSRDLQGKSAFF.

The chain links TRBV27 to TRBJ2-1; D may be TRBD2 (6 bases). Trimming cost V 0 bases and J 8 bases, with 14 bases left between them. The CDR3 is 15 amino acids. Germline assignment: CDR1 MNHEY and CDR2 SMNVEV (reference sequence). The CDR3 DNA follows: TGTGCCAGCAGTTTATCGCGCGGGGACTGGGATGAGCAGTTCTTC. Translating gives CASSLSRGDWDEQFF.

This rearrangement joins TRBV3-1 (or the pseudogene TRBV3-2) to TRBJ2-1, with 8 bases aligning to TRBD2. V shed 7 bases, J shed 7 bases, and the junction held 9 bases outside the gene matches. Germline values: CDR1 LGHDT, CDR2 YNNKEL (reference sequence). The CDR3 has 14 amino acids. CDR3 in amino acids: CASKRSGSQNEQFF. CDR3 in DNA: TGTGCCAGCAAACGGAGCGGGAGTCAAAATGAGCAGTTCTTC.